Below are 15 T cell receptor beta chains sequenced from a single sample in a study of blood T cell repertoires in COVID-19 (TCRdb year 2020). The method was the immunoSEQ multiplex PCR assay. This is the immuneACCESS table as TCRdb keeps it, with only in-frame sequences that have V and J called. A part of the clones is gone; compared with another copy, unresolved V genes explain less than half, and the rest is unexplained. This sample lists approximately 210,000 clones; approximately 84% were detected once. Approximately 8% of the sample is held by the ten biggest clonotypes. The source material was peripheral blood. The source of these receptors is a woman older than 75 with COVID-19, enrolled during active disease.

J is TRBJ2-7 and V is TRBV6-1; 7 positions match TRBD1. CDR3 size: 14 residues. Looked up from germline, CDR1 is MNHNS and CDR2 is SASEGT. V was pared by 3 bases and J by 1 base, with 3 bases of the junction left unmatched. The CDR3 reads CASSEDRRSYEQYF. Here the CDR3 DNA reads TGTGCCAGCAGTGAGGACAGGCGGTCCTACGAGCAGTACTTC.

The gene calls are TRBV3-1 (or the pseudogene TRBV3-2) and TRBJ1-3; D is unresolved. The CDR3 is 16 amino acids. V shed 1 base and J shed 3 bases, with 13 bases lying between them. The germline V gene encodes CDR1 LGHDT and CDR2 YNNKEL (reference sequence). This CDR3 is CASSQVWAGIGNTIYF. CDR3 nucleotides: TGTGCCAGCAGCCAAGTATGGGCGGGAATTGGAAACACCATATATTTT.

J is TRBJ1-4 and V is TRBV4-1; D not resolved. The CDR3 runs 15 residues. Germline V gene lookup returns CDR1 MGHRA and CDR2 YSYEKL. V lost 0 bases to trimming and J lost 5 bases, with 10 bases between them. The CDR3 loop is CASSQDEGRNEKLFF. The CDR3 DNA reads as TGCGCCAGCAGCCAAGACGAGGGAAGGAATGAAAAACTGTTTTTT.

The V and J genes are TRBV7-8 and TRBJ2-7; 12 bases are shared with TRBD1. From germline, CDR1 is SGHVS and CDR2 FQNEAQ. Trimming cost V 1 base and J 6 bases; bases outside gene matches: 7. The CDR3 spans 16 residues. Here the CDR3 reads CASSLVWGQGAGEQYF. CDR3 nucleotides: TGTGCCAGCAGCTTAGTTTGGGGACAGGGGGCCGGCGAGCAGTACTTC.

The chain links TRBV5-1 to TRBJ2-1, with 10 bases matching TRBD2. The germline gives CDR1 SGHRS, CDR2 YFSETQ. The V gene end was trimmed by 4 bases and the J gene end by 4 bases; junction bases not matched to a gene: 5. The CDR3 loop spans 15 amino acids. As DNA, the CDR3 is TGCGCCAGCAGCCCTGGGACTAGCGCATACAATGAGCAGTTCTTC. This encodes CASSPGTSAYNEQFF.

The V call is TRBV5-8, the J call TRBJ1-3; 7 bases are shared with TRBD1. Germline CDR1 is SGHTS and CDR2 is YDEGEE. V shed 3 bases, J shed 3 bases, and the junction held 3 bases outside the gene matches. This CDR3 spans 14 amino acids. The CDR3 here is CASSWGQLGNTIYF. The CDR3 DNA is TGTGCCAGCAGCTGGGGACAGCTTGGAAACACCATATATTTT. The variable domain in full, completed from reference TRBV5-8 and TRBJ1-3, reads EAGVTQSPTHLIKTRGQQATLRCSPISGHTSVYWYQQALGLGLQFLLWYDEGEERNRGNFPPRFSGRQFPNYSSELNVNALELEDSALYLCASSWGQLGNTIYFGEGSWLTVV.

The chain employs TRBV5-1 and TRBJ2-2, with TRBD2 matching 12 bases. Germline CDR1 SGHRS, CDR2 YFSETQ. This CDR3 region has 17 residues. J was trimmed by 0 bases and V by 3 bases; bases with no gene match: 3. The DNA for the CDR3 is TGCGCCAGCAGCTGGGCTAGCGGGGGGGCGAACACCGGGGAGCTGTTTTTT. It is translated as CASSWASGGANTGELFF.

For the CDR3, the DNA is TGTGCCAGCAGCCAACAGGCAGCCACTAGCACAGATACGCAGTATTTT. Protein product: CASSQQAATSTDTQYF. The chain carries TRBV6-4 and TRBJ2-3; the D gene is possibly TRBD1 (5 bases). CDR1 MRHNA and CDR2 SNTAGT come from the germline V gene. This CDR3 has 16 amino acids. V lost 6 bases to trimming and J lost 0 bases, with 16 bases between them.

J is TRBJ2-7 and V is TRBV28; 7 bases map to TRBD1. The trim removed 0 bases at V and 2 bases at J, leaving 4 bases unmatched. The CDR3 is made up of 15 amino acids. Germline V gene sequence: CDR1 MDHEN, CDR2 SYDVKM. The CDR3 loop reads CASSLWPRGTYEQYF. As DNA, the CDR3 is TGTGCCAGCAGTTTATGGCCCAGGGGGACCTACGAGCAGTACTTC.

V gene TRBV5-1 combines with J gene TRBJ1-3, with 7 bases lining up with TRBD1. Germline CDR1 is SGHRS and CDR2 is YFSETQ. V shed 4 bases and J 0 bases; nucleotides not matched to a gene: 7. CDR3 length: 16 amino acids. The CDR3 DNA is TGCGCCAGCAGCACGGGACAGCTTTCCTCTGGAAACACCATATATTTT. Amino acids: CASSTGQLSSGNTIYF.

The genes are TRBV7-3 and TRBJ2-5; D unclear. The germline gives CDR1 SGHTA, CDR2 FQGTGA. The CDR3 loop spans 13 amino acids. Trimming cost V 5 bases and J 5 bases, with 12 bases left between them. This CDR3 is CASSVRSRETQYF. CDR3 nucleotide sequence: TGTGCCAGCAGCGTACGGTCCCGGGAGACCCAGTACTTC. Full variable domain (remainder filled in from reference TRBV7-3 and TRBJ2-5): GAGVSQTPSNKVTEKGKYVELRCDPISGHTALYWYRQSLGQGPEFLIYFQGTGAADDSGLPNDRFFAVRPEGSVSTLKIQRTERGDSAVYLCASSVRSRETQYFGPGTRLLVL.

The chain links TRBV19 to TRBJ1-2, with D perhaps TRBD1 (5 bases). Germline V gene sequence: CDR1 LNHDA, CDR2 SQIVND (reference sequence). CDR3 size: 16 residues. V was clipped by 1 base and J by 2 bases, with 14 bases between them. Written as DNA, the CDR3 is TGTGCCAGTAGTATAGTTTCAGGGTCTAGAAACTATGGCTACACCTTC. Protein product: CASSIVSGSRNYGYTF.

The chain is built from TRBV6-1 and TRBJ1-2; TRBD1 matches 8 bases. Trimming at V came to 5 bases and at J to 7 bases, leaving 12 bases not matched to a gene. This CDR3 is built from 15 residues. CDR1 and CDR2 from the germline V gene are MNHNS and SASEGT. The CDR3 here is CASSPTGESTIGYTF. DNA for the CDR3: TGTGCCAGCAGTCCGACAGGGGAATCCACTATTGGCTACACCTTC.

The V gene is TRBV4-1, the J gene TRBJ2-7; 13 nucleotides agree with TRBD2. With V trimmed by 3 bases and J by 0 bases, 2 bases remained unmatched. The CDR3 is 16 residues long. The germline CDR1 and CDR2 sequences are MGHRA and YSYEKL. CDR3 in DNA: TGCGCCAGCAGCCAGGGACTAGCGGGGTTCTCCTACGAGCAGTACTTC. The encoded protein is CASSQGLAGFSYEQYF.

The chain couples TRBV7-9 to TRBJ2-3; 7 bases are a match to TRBD1. Germline CDR1 reads SEHNR; CDR2 reads FQNEAQ (reference sequence). There are 16 residues in the CDR3. With V trimmed by 6 bases and J by 1 base, 10 bases remained unmatched. CDR3 in DNA: TGTGCCAGCAGGCCTGACAGGGCACGTCGCACAGATACGCAGTATTTT. It codes for CASRPDRARRTDTQYF.